This is a list of T cell receptor beta chains from one sample in a study of T cell repertoires in cytomegalovirus infection. These receptors lack a known antigen. A single record per CDR3 protein comes from TCRdb applying MiXCR to the reads. This table holds roughly 800,000 distinct CDR3 sequences, approximately 32% found once. The sequenced sample was cultured CD8+ T cells from PBMCs, obtained from culture after CMV antigen stimulation. The receptors shown here come from a human donor in good health (CMV status not recorded). Some clones in this sample may be carry-over from other donors' samples. Each CDR3 is given with its conserved first and last residue. D genes are given only for firm matches. Part of the rows lack a size; the others show once, few, many or a class for expanded clones.

>TRBJ1-2|TRBV28|-|-
TGTGCCAGCAGTTCCCAATACCGGGATCTTATCACTAACTATGGCTACACCTTC
CASSSQYRDLITNYGYTF
>TRBJ2-3|TRBV24-1|-|-
TGTGCCACCAGTGATTTGCAGGACGCCCGTAGCACAGATACGCAGTATTTT
CATSDLQDARSTDTQYF
>TRBJ2-1|TRBV2|-|-
TGTGCCAGCAGTCGGGACATTTTACCCTACAATGAGCAGTTCTTC
CASSRDILPYNEQFF
>TRBJ2-1|TRBV9|-|TRBD1
TGTGCCAGCAGCGTAGGGGACAGGGTGAGTGAGCAGTTCTTC
CASSVGDRVSEQFF
>TRBJ2-3|TRBV11-2|few|-
TGTGCCAGCAGCTTAGATCTTGGGGCGACAGATACGCAGTATTTT
CASSLDLGATDTQYF
>TRBJ2-3|TRBV6-5|-|TRBD1
TGTGCCAGCCGATACGGACAGGGAGTCCCAGATACGCAGTATTTT
CASRYGQGVPDTQYF
>TRBJ1-1|TRBV7-6|-|-
TGTGCCAGCAGCGAGGGGTTGCGGACTGAAGCTTTCTTT
CASSEGLRTEAFF
>TRBJ2-7|TRBV19|-|-
TGTGCCAGTAGTGGGGCCAGCGGGGAGCAGTACTTC
CASSGASGEQYF
>TRBJ1-5|TRBV12-5|-|-
TGTGCTAGTGGTTTTTGGGTGTCGGGAGCCAGCCATCAGCCCCAGCATTTT
CASGFWVSGASHQPQHF
>TRBJ2-7|TRBV6-1|few|TRBD1
TGTGCCAGCAACCCTATAGGGGGCGATTCCTACGAGCAGTACTTC
CASNPIGGDSYEQYF
>TRBJ2-1|TRBV6-2/TRBV6-3|many|TRBD1
TGTGCCAGCAGTTACTCGCCCCCACAGGGGCTCTACAATGAGCAGTTCTTC
CASSYSPPQGLYNEQFF
>TRBJ1-5|TRBV7-8|many|-
TGTGCCAGCAGCTCCGGGCTGAATCAGCCCCAGCATTTT
CASSSGLNQPQHF
>TRBJ1-4|TRBV5-1|-|-
TGCGCCAGCAGCCCTTTCGGAGGAACTAATGAAAAACTGTTTTTT
CASSPFGGTNEKLFF
>TRBJ2-1|TRBV20-1|few|-
TGCAGTGCTAGAGTTAACGAAGGAGCCAATGAGCAGTTCTTC
CSARVNEGANEQFF
>TRBJ2-1|TRBV7-2|-|TRBD1
TGTGCCAGCAGCGGGCCAGGGGGCGTGTCGTCCTACAATGAGCAGTTCTTC
CASSGPGGVSSYNEQFF
>TRBJ2-5|TRBV7-9|few|TRBD1
TGTGCCAGCAGCTTAGCGCGGGACAGGGGCCGGTTTAAGACCCAGTACTTC
CASSLARDRGRFKTQYF
>TRBJ1-5|TRBV12-3/TRBV12-4|many|-
TGTGCCAGCAGTCAAAGTGGCAATCAGCCCCAGCATTTT
CASSQSGNQPQHF
>TRBJ2-1|TRBV4-3|-|TRBD1
TGCGCCAGCAGTCAAGATCGCGGACAGGGGGCGGTCAATGAGCAGTTCTTC
CASSQDRGQGAVNEQFF
>TRBJ2-3|TRBV5-1|-|TRBD2
TGCGCCAGCAATACCGGGACTAGGGGGACAGATACGCAGTATTTT
CASNTGTRGTDTQYF
>TRBJ1-1|TRBV11-2|few|TRBD1
TGTGCCAGCAGCTTAGACAGGGGGTCACCTGAAGCTTTCTTT
CASSLDRGSPEAFF
>TRBJ2-5|TRBV7-2|many|-
TGTGCCAGCAGCTTAGAGGACGCGTACCAAGAGACCCAGTACTTC
CASSLEDAYQETQYF
>TRBJ2-1|TRBV20-1|-|-
TGCAGTGCTAGTGGCTATTACAATGAGCAGTTCTTC
CSASGYYNEQFF
>TRBJ2-5|TRBV24-1|-|-
TGTGCCACCAGTGATTTCGGGGGGCGGGCAGAGACCCAGTACTTC
CATSDFGGRAETQYF
>TRBJ1-2|TRBV27|few|TRBD1
TGTGCCAGCAGACAGGGGGGGGGAACTTATGGCTACACCTTC
CASRQGGGTYGYTF
>TRBJ1-1|TRBV7-9|few|-
TGTGCCAGCAGCGTGGGACACAGGAAGACTGAAGCTTTCTTT
CASSVGHRKTEAFF
>TRBJ1-2|TRBV7-2|-|-
TGTGCCAGCAGCTTATCGGCGGACAGTGCCCTCCTCTACACCTTC
CASSLSADSALLYTF
>TRBJ1-1|TRBV6-5|few|-
TGTGCCAGCATTCACAGCACTGAAGCTTTCTTT
CASIHSTEAFF
>TRBJ1-1|TRBV4-1|few|-
TGCGCCAGCAGCCTCACTTATATGGGGGGAACTGAAGCTTTCTTT
CASSLTYMGGTEAFF
>TRBJ2-1|TRBV5-1|-|-
TGCGCCAGCAGCGAGTTTAGCGATTACAATGAGCAGTTCTTC
CASSEFSDYNEQFF
>TRBJ2-5|TRBV6-1|few|TRBD2
TGTGCCAGCAGTGAAAAACTAGCGGGGCGACAAGAGACCCAGTACTTC
CASSEKLAGRQETQYF
>TRBJ1-2|TRBV6-5|few|TRBD1
TGTGCCAGCAGTTACTCGACAGGGGTTGGCTACACCTTC
CASSYSTGVGYTF